This T cell receptor (beta chain) was obtained from a study of cytomegalovirus exposure and HLA in healthy donors. Looking at the study overall: Caucasian-associated ancestry cluster membership applied to around 76% of nearly 400 genotyped donors. Points from the study as a whole: The authors reported that TCR beta sequences could predict HLA-A and HLA-B alleles. These predictions were accurate for most subjects in the first cohort.

This clone was detected only once. Its target is not known. PCR involved 60 Vbeta and 13 Jbeta primers. Assay used: immunoSEQ multiplex PCR; TCRdb lists only in-frame clones, some missing. The table lists roughly 150,000 clones, around 79% of them singletons. Sample: PBMCs. The TCR sequence derives from a female donor in good health and CMV-seronegative.

In DNA, the CDR3 is TGTGCCAGCAGCTTAGGGACAGGCGCCTATGGCTACACCTTC. Protein product: CASSLGTGAYGYTF. The genes are TRBV5-5 and TRBJ1-2; 8 positions agree with TRBD1. Unmatched junction bases numbered 4, after V lost 2 bases and J lost 4 bases. Germline V lookup: CDR1 SGHKS, CDR2 YYEKEE (reference sequence). This CDR3 comprises 14 residues.